These 5 T cell receptor beta chains share one sample of origin, sequenced in a study of blood T cell repertoires in COVID-19. Libraries were prepared by immunoSEQ multiplex PCR; TCRdb keeps only in-frame clonotypes and omits some of them. Of 200,000 to 250,000 clones listed, about 87% were seen once; the top ten hold under 13%. The specimen sequenced was PBMCs or T cells enriched from blood (not recorded which). These receptors all stem from a man aged 18 to 29 with acute COVID-19.

This rearrangement joins TRBV18 to TRBJ1-4; D possibly corresponds to TRBD1 (6 bases). The CDR3 is 16 amino acids. V gave up 4 bases and J gave up 0 bases, with 12 bases separating them. Per germline, CDR1 KGHSH and CDR2 LQKENI. The CDR3 DNA sequence: TGTGCCAGCTCACTCGGACAGACAGCAACTAATGAAAAACTGTTTTTT. This gives the protein CASSLGQTATNEKLFF. The variable domain in full, completed from reference TRBV18 and TRBJ1-4, reads NAGVMQNPRHLVRRRGQEARLRCSPMKGHSHVYWYRQLPEEGLKFMVYLQKENIIDESGMPKERFSAEFPKEGPSILRIQQVVRGDSAAYFCASSLGQTATNEKLFFGSGTQLSVL.

The V and J genes are TRBV19 and TRBJ1-6; D is perhaps TRBD1 (6 bases). The CDR3 loop spans 15 amino acids. V dropped 2 bases and J dropped 6 bases, with 11 bases sitting between them. The V gene's germline CDR1 is LNHDA and CDR2 SQIVND (reference sequence). CDR3 loop: CASSILGAGNSPLHF. The CDR3 DNA sequence: TGTGCCAGTAGTATACTGGGGGCTGGTAATTCACCCCTCCACTTT.

This chain joins TRBV23-1 and TRBJ1-6; D remains ambiguous. TRBV23-1 is noted as an ORF with a role that remains uncertain. This CDR3 is built from 15 residues. With 2 bases removed from V and 10 bases from J, the gap between germline ends came to 15 bases. The CDR3 sequence: CASSQERGLESPLHF. The CDR3 DNA is TGCGCCAGCAGTCAAGAGCGTGGGTTGGAGTCACCCCTCCACTTT.

The gene calls are TRBV6-2 or TRBV6-3 and TRBJ2-4; 7 positions agree with TRBD1. This CDR3 comprises 18 residues. From germline, CDR1 is MNHEY and CDR2 SVGEGT. Trimming cost V 2 bases and J 0 bases; bases outside gene matches: 10. The CDR3 region has the DNA TGTGCCAGCAGTTACACCTACCGGGACAGAGAAGCCAAAAACATTCAGTACTTC. Translation: CASSYTYRDREAKNIQYF.

The chain has TRBV5-1 and TRBJ1-3; no clear D gene. Germline V gene data show CDR1 as SGHRS and CDR2 as YFSETQ. Trimming cost V 0 bases and J 4 bases, with 5 bases left between them. The CDR3 is 13 residues long. DNA for the CDR3: TGCGCCAGCAGCTTGGCTACCGGAAACACCATATATTTT. This codes for CASSLATGNTIYF.